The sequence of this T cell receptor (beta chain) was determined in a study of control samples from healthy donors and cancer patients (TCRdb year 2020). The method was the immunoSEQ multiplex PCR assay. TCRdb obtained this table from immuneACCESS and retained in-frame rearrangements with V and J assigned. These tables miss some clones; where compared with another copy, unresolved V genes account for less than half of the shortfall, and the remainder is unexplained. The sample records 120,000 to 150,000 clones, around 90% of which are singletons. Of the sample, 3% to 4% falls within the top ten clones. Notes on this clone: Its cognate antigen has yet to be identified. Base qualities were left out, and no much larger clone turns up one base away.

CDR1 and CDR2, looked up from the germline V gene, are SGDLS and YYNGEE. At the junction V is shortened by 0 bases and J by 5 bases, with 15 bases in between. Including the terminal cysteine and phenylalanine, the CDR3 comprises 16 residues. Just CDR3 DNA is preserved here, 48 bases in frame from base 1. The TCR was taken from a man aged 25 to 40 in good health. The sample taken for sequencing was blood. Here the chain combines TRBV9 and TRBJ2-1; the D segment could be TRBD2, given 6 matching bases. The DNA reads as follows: TGTGCCAGCAGCGTAGCTCCGGGGACTCACAACAATGAGCAGTTCTTC. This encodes CASSVAPGTHNNEQFF.